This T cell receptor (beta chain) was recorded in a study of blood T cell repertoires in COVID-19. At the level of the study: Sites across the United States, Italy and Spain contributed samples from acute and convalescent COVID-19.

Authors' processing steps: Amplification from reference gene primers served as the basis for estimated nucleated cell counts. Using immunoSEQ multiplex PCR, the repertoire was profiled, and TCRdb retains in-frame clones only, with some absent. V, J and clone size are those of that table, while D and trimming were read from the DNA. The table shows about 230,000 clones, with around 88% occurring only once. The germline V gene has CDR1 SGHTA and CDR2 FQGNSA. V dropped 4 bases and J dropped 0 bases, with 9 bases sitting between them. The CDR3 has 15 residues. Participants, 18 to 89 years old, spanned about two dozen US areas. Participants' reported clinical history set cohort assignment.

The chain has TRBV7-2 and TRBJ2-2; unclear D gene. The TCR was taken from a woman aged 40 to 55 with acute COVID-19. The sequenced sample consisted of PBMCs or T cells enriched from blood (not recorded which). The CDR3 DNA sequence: TGTGCCAGCAGCTCCGCGGCCGCGAACACCGGGGAGCTGTTTTTT. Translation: CASSSAAANTGELFF.